This T cell receptor beta chain was profiled in a study of blood T cell repertoires in COVID-19. Generated by immunoSEQ multiplex PCR, the TCRdb table keeps only in-frame clones and is missing some. This table holds 55,000 to 75,000 clones, 72% found once. What was sequenced was peripheral blood. This TCR came from a woman in her sixties or seventies with COVID-19, enrolled during active disease.

DNA of the CDR3: TGTGCCAGTAGTATTAGACAACCAGCGAACACCGGGGAGCTGTTTTTT. As protein: CASSIRQPANTGELFF. This rearrangement joins TRBV19 to TRBJ2-2; D ambiguous. The CDR3 is 16 amino acids. V was trimmed by 3 bases and J by 0 bases, leaving 11 bases between them. Germline V gene sequence: CDR1 LNHDA, CDR2 SQIVND (reference sequence).